Below are 28 T cell receptor beta chains sequenced from a single sample in a study of blood T cell repertoires in COVID-19. Measured with immunoSEQ multiplex PCR; TCRdb has only the in-frame clones, and not every one. The data show roughly 400,000 clones, approximately 90% seen once. The specimen was PBMCs or T cells enriched from blood (not recorded which). The source is a woman in her late teens or twenties who had been exposed to COVID-19.

V and J are TRBV12-3 or TRBV12-4 and TRBJ2-7; D gene unclear. V lost 3 bases to trimming and J lost 3 bases, with 6 bases between them. The CDR3 has 12 amino acids. CDR3 sequence (DNA): TGTGCCAGCAGTTTTATCCTCTACGAGCAGTACTTC. Protein: CASSFILYEQYF.

This clone came up a few times. At one boundary the junction diverges from the germline segment, which might be a read error. V and J are TRBV13 and TRBJ1-2; D gene uncertain. Germline CDR1 PRHDT, CDR2 FYEKMQ (reference sequence). This CDR3 spans 17 amino acids. CDR3 amino acids: CASSLGRATDLNYGYTF. The CDR3 coding sequence is TGTGCCAGCAGCCTAGGGAGGGCAACCGATCTGAACTATGGCTACACCTTC.

As to this clone: At the DNA level, this CDR3 is encoded by other sequences in the same sample as well. This chain uses TRBV28 with TRBJ2-7, with 9 bases lining up with TRBD1. CDR1 is MDHEN, CDR2 SYDVKM, per germline. The ends lost 6 bases at V and 3 bases at J; junction bases unmatched: 0. The CDR3 runs to 12 residues. DNA of the CDR3: TGTGCCAGCAGGGACAGGGGCTACGAGCAGTACTTC. It yields the protein CASRDRGYEQYF.

The chain carries TRBV3-1 (or the pseudogene TRBV3-2) and TRBJ1-2, with D possibly TRBD1 on 5 matching bases. V lost 0 bases, J lost 4 bases, and 9 bases lay in between. The CDR3 sequence is 14 residues long. Germline assignment: CDR1 LGHDT and CDR2 YNNKEL (reference sequence). The chain's CDR3 is CASSQDLGPYGYTF. The CDR3 DNA reads as TGTGCCAGCAGCCAAGATTTGGGGCCCTATGGCTACACCTTC.

The chain is built from TRBV24-1 and TRBJ2-5; tentative D call: TRBD2 (5 bases). CDR1 is KGHDR and CDR2 is SFDVKD in the germline V gene. Trimming removed 2 bases at V and 7 bases at J, with 13 bases between. This CDR3 spans 14 amino acids. CDR3 region: CATSDSGGPPTQYF. The CDR3 nucleotides read TGTGCCACCAGTGATTCAGGCGGGCCACCGACCCAGTACTTC.

The gene calls are TRBV5-5 and TRBJ1-2; a weak D match, TRBD1 (5 bases). This CDR3 has 14 residues. Germline CDR1 is SGHKS and CDR2 is YYEKEE (reference sequence). V lost 0 bases to trimming and J lost 4 bases, with 10 bases between them. CDR3 in DNA: TGTGCCAGCAGCTTGGGAACAGGAACCTATGGCTACACCTTC. Amino acids: CASSLGTGTYGYTF.

This clone was seen just once. The chain is built from TRBV4-2 and TRBJ2-1, with D perhaps TRBD2 (6 bases). Trimming removed 2 bases at V and 5 bases at J, with 10 bases between. Per the germline V gene, CDR1 is LGHNA and CDR2 is YNFKEQ. This CDR3 region has 14 residues. The CDR3 nucleotides are TGTGCCAGCAGCCAAAGCGGGCCGGACAATGAGCAGTTCTTC. It yields the protein CASSQSGPDNEQFF.

This chain joins TRBV6-4 and TRBJ1-2; D might be TRBD1 (6 bases). Trimming shortened V by 0 bases and J by 6 bases, and 14 bases separated the two germline ends. CDR1 MRHNA and CDR2 SNTAGT come from the germline V gene. The length of the CDR3 is 15 residues. The CDR3 is CASSDSRTGLDGYTF. The CDR3, as DNA: TGTGCCAGCAGTGACTCCCGCACAGGGTTGGATGGCTACACCTTC.

The chain carries TRBV4-2 and TRBJ2-2, with 8 nucleotides matching TRBD2. The germline gives CDR1 LGHNA, CDR2 YNFKEQ. The CDR3 is 17 amino acids. V dropped 0 bases and J dropped 1; count of bases not matched to a gene: 4. DNA of the CDR3: TGTGCCAGCAGCCAAGAAAAGCTAGCGGGGAACACCGGGGAGCTGTTTTTT. Translated, it gives CASSQEKLAGNTGELFF.

This clone showed up just a few times. V and J are TRBV9 and TRBJ2-1, with 7 bases aligning to TRBD2. This CDR3 comprises 17 residues. The ends lost 0 bases at V and 6 bases at J; junction bases unmatched: 12. The germline CDR1 and CDR2 sequences are SGDLS and YYNGEE. The DNA for the CDR3 is TGTGCCAGCAGCGTAGGCCAGGTGATTCCTAGCGGCAATGAGCAGTTCTTC. Amino acid sequence: CASSVGQVIPSGNEQFF.

This rearrangement joins TRBV5-6 to TRBJ2-7, with unresolved D. The V gene lost 2 bases and the J gene lost 2 bases, with 8 bases spanning the gap. Germline CDR1 reads SGHDT; CDR2 reads YYEEEE. The CDR3 sequence is 13 residues long. CDR3 DNA: TGTGCCAGCAGCTTTATCCTCGCCTACGAGCAGTACTTC. Residues: CASSFILAYEQYF.

This clone was recorded only once. This chain links TRBV11-2 with TRBJ1-5; TRBD1 agrees at 10 bases. The junction had 7 bases not matched to a gene; V was cut back by 5 bases and J by 6 bases. CDR3 length: 15 amino acids. Germline V lookup: CDR1 SGHAT, CDR2 FQNNGV. CDR3 DNA sequence: TGTGCCAGCAGCCCGGGGACAGGGGAGGGTCAGCCCCAGCATTTT. Protein product: CASSPGTGEGQPQHF.

The CDR3 here is CASSPWEGSNEQFF. The CDR3 DNA follows: TGTGCCAGCAGCCCCTGGGAGGGATCAAATGAGCAGTTCTTC. The chain joins TRBV11-2 to TRBJ2-1; TRBD2 matches at 7 bases. CDR1 and CDR2 from the germline V gene are SGHAT and FQNNGV. V shed 5 bases, J shed 7 bases, and the junction held 8 bases outside the gene matches. The CDR3 consists of 14 residues.

J is TRBJ1-5 and V is TRBV28; 9 bases align to TRBD1. CDR3 size: 16 residues. Germline CDR1 and CDR2: MDHEN and SYDVKM. The J segment lost 4 bases and the V segment lost 5 bases, leaving 9 bases of the junction unmatched. The CDR3 DNA follows: TGTGCCAGCAGTAATCCCGGGACAGGGAATAATCAGCCCCAGCATTTT. This codes for CASSNPGTGNNQPQHF.

The chain recombines TRBV15 with TRBJ1-3; D unclear. From germline, CDR1 is LNHNV and CDR2 YYDKDF (reference sequence). The CDR3 has 15 amino acids. V lost 1 base and J lost 1, with 8 bases in between. The CDR3 DNA follows: TGTGCCACCAGCAGAGTATCGGGGTCTGGAAACACCATATATTTT. Its translation: CATSRVSGSGNTIYF.

V usage is TRBV28 and J usage is TRBJ1-6; 8 bases match TRBD1. Germline CDR1 is MDHEN and CDR2 is SYDVKM. The CDR3 is made up of 15 amino acids. V shed 2 bases, J shed 11 bases, and the junction held 8 bases outside the gene matches. The chain's CDR3 is CASSLAGTGAPPLHF. The CDR3, as DNA: TGTGCCAGCAGTTTAGCGGGGACAGGAGCCCCACCCCTCCACTTT.

CDR3 nucleotides: TGTGCCAGCAACCCAGGGGTATTGCCCCAGCATTTT. Amino acid sequence: CASNPGVLPQHF. The chain couples TRBV28 to TRBJ1-5; D possibly corresponds to TRBD1 (6 bases). The V end lost 7 bases, the J end lost 9 bases, and 13 bases lay between the germline ends. CDR3 size: 12 residues. CDR1 is MDHEN, CDR2 SYDVKM, per germline.

This chain joins TRBV5-4 and TRBJ1-2; 10 nucleotides agree with TRBD1. Germline V lookup: CDR1 SGHNT, CDR2 YYREEE (reference sequence). CDR3 length equals 14 residues. Unmatched junction bases numbered 1, after V lost 4 bases and J lost 1 base. CDR3 sequence reads: CASSGTGVNYGYTF. CDR3 bases: TGTGCCAGCAGCGGGACAGGGGTTAACTATGGCTACACCTTC.

The genes are TRBV14 and TRBJ1-6; D is uncertain. Trimming took off 5 bases at V and 4 bases at J, with 9 bases between the two ends. This CDR3 has 14 residues. The V gene's germline CDR1 is SGHDN and CDR2 FVKESK. The CDR3 DNA reads as TGTGCCAGCAGCGATGGGCGTTATAATTCACCCCTCCACTTT. Amino acids: CASSDGRYNSPLHF.

The chain employs TRBV4-1 and TRBJ2-1, with 10 nucleotides matching TRBD1. Germline-derived CDR1 and CDR2 are MGHRA and YSYEKL. This CDR3 is 17 amino acids long. Trimming at V came to 5 bases and at J to 4 bases, leaving 11 bases not matched to a gene. CDR3 coding DNA: TGCGCCAGCAGCAGTCGGGACAGGGGACTCCTATACAATGAGCAGTTCTTC. Translating gives CASSSRDRGLLYNEQFF.

V usage is TRBV6-2 or TRBV6-3 and J usage is TRBJ2-5; 8 bases agree with TRBD2. The CDR3 has 17 residues. CDR1 is MNHEY and CDR2 is SVGEGT in the germline V gene. J was trimmed by 4 bases and V by 2 bases; bases with no gene match: 12. CDR3 bases: TGTGCCAGCAGTTACGCCGGGACTAGGGGTGATAGAGAGACCCAGTACTTC. This codes for CASSYAGTRGDRETQYF.

This chain joins TRBV4-2 and TRBJ2-1, with 13 bases fitting TRBD2. The CDR3 consists of 16 residues. V shed 4 bases and J 9 bases; nucleotides not matched to a gene: 9. CDR1 and CDR2 (germline): LGHNA, YNFKEQ. CDR3 nucleotides: TGTGCCAGCAGCCTAACTAGCGGGGGGGCCTTGTTTGAGCAGTTCTTC. It codes for CASSLTSGGALFEQFF.

This sequence joins TRBV28 and TRBJ2-5, with TRBD2 matching over 10 bases. Losses at the gene ends were 8 bases for V and 0 bases for J; bases not matched to a gene: 12. CDR1 is MDHEN, CDR2 SYDVKM, per germline. CDR3 length equals 17 residues. In nucleotides, the CDR3 is TGTGCCAGCGTCACCCATAGCGGGGGGCTGTACCAAGAGACCCAGTACTTC. It translates to CASVTHSGGLYQETQYF.

This clone was detected many times. The chain employs TRBV29-1 and TRBJ2-7, with 9 bases lining up with TRBD1. The germline CDR1 and CDR2 sequences are SQVTM and ANQGSEA. The CDR3 covers 15 residues. Trimming at V came to 5 bases and at J to 3 bases, leaving 11 bases not matched to a gene. CDR3: CSVQFSGQGIYEQYF. DNA of the CDR3: TGCAGCGTTCAGTTCTCCGGACAGGGGATCTACGAGCAGTACTTC.

J is TRBJ2-1 and V is TRBV27; D is unclear. Germline CDR1 reads MNHEY; CDR2 reads SMNVEV (reference sequence). V shed 0 bases and J shed 10 bases, with 13 bases lying between them. The CDR3 length is 14 residues. In DNA, the CDR3 is TGTGCCAGCAGTTTATCTGGCTCCGCCCTCGAGCAGTTCTTC. Its translation: CASSLSGSALEQFF.

This clone was seen only once. This chain connects TRBV7-8 to TRBJ1-3; D perhaps matches TRBD1 (5 bases). V was cut by 5 bases and J by 0 bases, with 11 bases left in between. The CDR3 has 15 residues. Germline CDR1 reads SGHVS; CDR2 reads FQNEAQ. Written as DNA, the CDR3 is TGTGCCAGCAGCCACTTCGGGGGCTCTGGAAACACCATATATTTT. It translates to CASSHFGGSGNTIYF.

The chain uses TRBV7-9 and TRBJ2-5, with 7 bases lining up with TRBD2. The germline V gene encodes CDR1 SEHNR and CDR2 FQNEAQ (reference sequence). The CDR3 is 15 amino acids. Germline trimming cut 5 bases from V and 2 bases from J; bases unmatched to any gene: 8. The CDR3, as DNA: TGTGCCAGCAGCCTTAGCGGGCCACCTCAAGAGACCCAGTACTTC. This encodes CASSLSGPPQETQYF.

This sequence joins TRBV11-3 and TRBJ1-1; 7 nucleotides match TRBD1. Germline lookup yields CDR1 SGHNT and CDR2 YENEEA. With 3 bases clipped from V and 2 bases from J, the junction kept 6 bases outside the gene matches. The CDR3 is made up of 15 amino acids. The CDR3 loop reads CASSLTGTANTEAFF. The CDR3 DNA follows: TGTGCCAGCAGCTTGACCGGGACAGCTAACACTGAAGCTTTCTTT.